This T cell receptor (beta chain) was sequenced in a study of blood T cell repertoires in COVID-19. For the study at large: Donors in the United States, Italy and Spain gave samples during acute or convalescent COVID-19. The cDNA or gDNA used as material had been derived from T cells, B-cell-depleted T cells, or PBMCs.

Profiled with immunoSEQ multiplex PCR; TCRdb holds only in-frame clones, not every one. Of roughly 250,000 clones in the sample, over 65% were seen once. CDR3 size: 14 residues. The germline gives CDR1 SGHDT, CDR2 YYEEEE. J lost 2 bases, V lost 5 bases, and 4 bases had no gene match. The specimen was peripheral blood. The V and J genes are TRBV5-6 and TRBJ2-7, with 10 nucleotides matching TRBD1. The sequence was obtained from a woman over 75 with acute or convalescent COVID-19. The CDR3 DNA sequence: TGTGCCAGCAGGTGGGGACAGGGGCCCTACGAGCAGTACTTC. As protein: CASRWGQGPYEQYF.